This record looks at one TCR beta chain sequence and its context. This clone's antigen is unknown. The sample holds no much larger clone one base away, and base qualities are not on file. The donors were healthy, HIV-negative adults with no recently reported acute infections or vaccinations. Only Caucasian adults living in Nashville, Tennessee, USA were represented among the donors. Magnetic negative selection was used to enrich CD4+ T cells, after which naive cells were positively selected on CD45RA and the negative fraction became the memory subset. Blood was collected by leukapheresis, and PBMCs were isolated by Ficoll-Histopaque density gradient centrifugation and then cryopreserved in liquid nitrogen vapor phase. Analytical flow cytometry was used to check the purity and quantity of every magnetically sorted T cell population. Genomic DNA was isolated from every sorted fraction and measured by UV absorbance on a Nanodrop 2000c.

From the germline V gene (reference sequence), CDR1 is SEHNR and CDR2 is FQNEAQ. The CDR3 numbers 16 residues from cysteine through phenylalanine. Kept here is only the CDR3 DNA, which spans 48 bases and is read in frame from base 1. V lost 2 bases and J lost 7 bases, and the count of bases not matched to a germline gene is 11. This record belongs to a study of shared clonotypes between healthy human individuals (dated by TCRdb to the early 2020s). About the full investigation: A couple of women and a few men aged 18 to 49 years were included in the cohort. For each donor, CD4 naive and CD4 memory were each run on three plates, CD8 naive on two plates, and CD8 memory on one plate. Different laboratories and diverse techniques were used to prepare libraries and sequence TCR repertoires, to increase sequencing depth and limit assay-specific biases. Leukapheresis yielded between about 0.9 and 9.5 billion PBMCs per donor. To estimate repertoire size and how much clonotype sharing occurs between individuals, the study deeply sequenced the blood TCR repertoires of 5 or 6 healthy adults. Points the paper makes about the study in general: Larger estimated clonotype richness was generally found for naive subsets than for memory subsets. Clonotypes shared by all four sorted-subset donors showed higher generation probabilities than non-shared clonotypes. Rarefaction of sorted-subset datasets indicated incomplete sequencing despite the large sequencing depth. Only blood was sampled, and tissue TCR repertoires likely differ from those in blood. Pairwise subsampling indicated that sequencing depth was expected to affect the degree of clonotype sharing among donors. Because the study included only a small number of donors, the genetic and exposure-history diversity represented was limited. When four donors were compared, the shared fraction of clonotypes was 5% to 6.5% for naive CD4, around 3.5% for naive CD8, 2.3% for memory CD4, and 0.4% for memory CD8.

Using the deep immunoSEQ assay, TCR CDR3 regions were amplified from genomic DNA by multiplex PCR. Extracted genomic DNA from each cell subset was distributed evenly across all wells of several immunoSEQ 96-well plates, and each plate was treated as a replicate. Each replicate PCR for sorted subsets received 200 ng genomic DNA, equal to 28,000 or so T cell genomes. The purified libraries were quantified using a Qubit 3.0 fluorometer, sized with a Bioanalyzer 2100, and then quantified again using the KAPA Library Quantification kit. Every immunoSEQ 96-well plate was sequenced on a separate single-read 150-cycle Illumina NextSeq 550 flow cell. Per the authors' processing: Because only junctional sequences without quality scores were contained in the immunoSEQ output, filtering matching that applied to full-length reads could not be performed. Sequences were annotated with PyIR, a Python wrapper for IgBLAST v1.9, and V/J genes and CDR3 were assigned using IMGT germline references. Reads were removed for weak V/J assignments (E-value above 1e-6), missing CDR3, stop codons, out-of-frame junctions, or ambiguous translated residues. V3J clonotypes were defined as sequences sharing an identical inferred V gene, J gene, and CDR3 amino acid sequence. The percentage overlap between two repertoires was calculated by dividing the number of shared unique clonotypes by the size of the smaller repertoire. Richness of each repertoire was evaluated using RTK rarefaction, the Chao1 estimator, and Recon v2.1 estimates of unobserved clonotypes. OLGA was used to compute generation probabilities for all TCRbeta clonotypes that the gDNA method yielded from four donors. As stored in TCRdb, this immuneACCESS dataset retains in-frame rearrangements with V and J assigned. A fraction of the clones does not appear; measured against another copy, unresolved V genes explain less than half of the discrepancy, and the remainder lacks a known reason. V and J calls and clone size come straight from that table; D and trimming were deduced from the DNA. The sample table records approximately 2,300,000 clones; roughly 92% of these occur just once. The biggest ten clones account for 0.37% of the sample.

The sequence came from a man younger than 30 in good health. Some clones in this sample may be carry-over from other donors' samples. This chain joins TRBV7-9 to TRBJ2-5; 9 bases in between match TRBD1. Sequencing was performed on naive CD4+ T cells from PBMCs. The sample's cell subset or site label is to be understood as: CD45RA+ positively selected. The CDR3 is CASSLKTGGGLGTQYF. The nucleotide sequence reads as follows: TGTGCCAGCAGCTTAAAAACAGGGGGCGGATTGGGGACCCAGTACTTC.